Listed here is a single TCR beta chain. The data are from a study of blood T cell repertoires in COVID-19. Followed over time, Seattle patients had been enrolled while infection was active. Using immunoSEQ multiplex PCR, the repertoire was profiled, and TCRdb retains in-frame clones only, with some absent. Of 200,000 to 300,000 clones in the sample, about four fifths were seen once. V was cut by 7 bases and J by 4 bases, with 13 bases left in between. CDR3 length: 13 amino acids. The chain joins TRBV12-3 or TRBV12-4 to TRBJ1-1; possibly TRBD1 for D (5 bases). The sequence was obtained from an elderly woman with COVID-19, enrolled during active disease. Sequencing input: peripheral blood. The CDR3 nucleotides are TGTGCCAGCAAGGCACAGGCGGCCACTGAAGCTTTCTTT. It is translated as CASKAQAATEAFF.